The 32 T cell receptor beta chains below all came from one sample that was sequenced in a study of vaccination and CD4 T cells after COVID-19. The treatment is: 10-day PBMC culture with coronavirus spike peptide pools or control peptides (ViraFEST assay). An Oncomine TCR Beta short-read assay was used to sequence the DNA from cultured CD4+ T cells. Each CDR3 protein gets one entry after TCRdb re-called the PCR reads with MiXCR. The sample has under 20,000 distinct CDR3 sequences; roughly 50% are singletons. For these receptors, no antigen is known. The sample comprised CD4+ T cells from blood, cultured in vitro. All receptors come from a human donor who had recovered from COVID-19.

The chain couples TRBV20-1 to TRBJ1-1; 8 bases fit TRBD1. Losses at the gene ends were 0 bases for V and 0 bases for J; bases not matched to a gene: 3. Germline V gene data show CDR1 as DFQATT and CDR2 as SNEGSKA (reference sequence). The CDR3 contains 15 residues. CDR3 sequence (DNA): TGCAGTGCTAGAGATCTGGGACAGGTGAACACTGAAGCTTTCTTT. It is translated as CSARDLGQVNTEAFF.

This clonotype was recorded a few times. The chain recombines TRBV27 with TRBJ2-7; 10 nucleotides line up with TRBD1. Germline V gene data show CDR1 as MNHEY and CDR2 as SMNVEV (reference sequence). CDR3 length: 15 residues. J was trimmed by 7 bases and V by 3 bases; bases with no gene match: 9. Written as DNA, the CDR3 is TGTGCCAGCAGTTTCTCAGGGACAGGGGTGAGAGAGCAGTACTTC. Translating it yields CASSFSGTGVREQYF.

This clonotype was seen just once. The chain links TRBV7-3 to TRBJ2-2, with 7 bases that match TRBD1. J was trimmed by 8 bases and V by 5 bases; bases with no gene match: 8. Germline lookup yields CDR1 SGHTA and CDR2 FQGTGA. The CDR3 totals 14 residues. CDR3 protein: CASSEQGTTGELFF. CDR3 coding DNA: TGTGCCAGCAGCGAACAGGGGACAACGGGGGAGCTGTTTTTT.

This clonotype came up a few times. This chain links TRBV20-1 with TRBJ1-6, with 7 bases that match TRBD1. V lost 0 bases, J lost 0 bases, and 8 bases stayed unmatched. The CDR3 length is 18 residues. In germline, CDR1 is DFQATT, CDR2 SNEGSKA (reference sequence). The CDR3 here is CSARDRGQAYSYNSPLHF. In DNA form, the CDR3 reads TGCAGTGCTAGAGATAGGGGGCAGGCGTACTCCTATAATTCACCCCTCCACTTT.

A few counts support this clonotype. The chain has TRBV20-1 and TRBJ1-3; 7 nucleotides line up with TRBD1. The CDR3 length is 13 residues. CDR1 is DFQATT and CDR2 is SNEGSKA in the germline V gene (reference sequence). The V and J ends lost 1 base and 8 bases, in that order; junction bases with no gene match: 5. The CDR3 spells CSARGTGVDTIYF. The CDR3 DNA sequence: TGCAGTGCTAGAGGAACAGGGGTAGACACCATATATTTT.

This clonotype was detected only a few times. The genes are TRBV2 and TRBJ2-2; D may be TRBD1 (8 bases). Germline-derived CDR1 and CDR2 are SNHLY and FYNNEI. The CDR3 is 16 amino acids. Between the trimmed V and J ends, which lost 7 bases and 1 base, there was a span of 16 bases. The CDR3 is CASTGQGGGNTGELFF. CDR3 coding DNA: TGTGCCAGCACAGGACAGGGAGGGGGGAACACCGGGGAGCTGTTTTTT.

V usage is TRBV20-1 and J usage is TRBJ2-1; possibly TRBD2 for D (6 bases). This CDR3 is built from 23 residues. The V end was cut by 0 bases, the J end by 0 bases, with 33 bases between. Germline V CDR1 and CDR2: DFQATT, SNEGSKA (reference sequence). The CDR3: CSARDSLFTRSGVRSSSYNEQFF. CDR3 nucleotide sequence: TGCAGTGCTAGAGACTCCCTCTTCACTAGATCGGGGGTGAGGTCAAGCTCCTACAATGAGCAGTTCTTC.

The J gene is TRBJ2-6, the V gene TRBV6-5, with a possible D match to TRBD2 (6 bases). V was clipped by 4 bases and J by 1 base, with 17 bases between them. The germline CDR1 and CDR2 sequences are MNHEY and SVGAGI. This CDR3 spans 18 amino acids. CDR3 nucleotide sequence: TGTGCCAGCAGTTCCCCGAGCGGGCAGGTTTCTGGGGCCAACGTCCTGACTTTC. The encoded protein is CASSSPSGQVSGANVLTF.

The rearrangement links TRBV20-1 to TRBJ2-1; 14 bases match TRBD2. With 4 bases clipped from V and 7 bases from J, the junction kept 6 bases outside the gene matches. The germline CDR1 and CDR2 sequences are DFQATT and SNEGSKA (reference sequence). The CDR3 runs to 15 residues. As DNA, the CDR3 is TGCAGTGCTATCATGGGACTAGCGGGAGTAAATGAGCAGTTCTTC. Protein product: CSAIMGLAGVNEQFF.

This chain connects TRBV12-3 or TRBV12-4 to TRBJ1-5; 9 nucleotides align to TRBD1. J lost 5 bases, V lost 4 bases, and 6 bases had no gene match. This CDR3 is built from 15 residues. The CDR3 DNA reads as TGTGCCAGCAGTTCCGTGACAGGGGGGTATCAGCCCCAGCATTTT. It translates to CASSSVTGGYQPQHF.

The genes are TRBV6-1 and TRBJ1-5; TRBD1 agrees at 10 bases. V was clipped by 9 bases and J by 4 bases; unmatched bases: 12. This CDR3 comprises 16 residues. Germline-derived CDR1 and CDR2 are MNHNS and SASEGT. CDR3 protein: CASAAPGQGKNQPQHF. The CDR3 DNA sequence: TGTGCCAGTGCCGCTCCGGGACAGGGGAAAAATCAGCCCCAGCATTTT.

The rearrangement joins TRBV5-4 to TRBJ2-5; possibly TRBD2 for D (6 bases). The V end lost 2 bases, the J end lost 4 bases, and 15 bases lay between the germline ends. Germline V lookup: CDR1 SGHNT, CDR2 YYREEE (reference sequence). The CDR3 length is 15 residues. The CDR3 DNA sequence: TGTGCCAGCAGCTTCAAGACGGGACTGGGAGAGACCCAGTACTTC. It specifies CASSFKTGLGETQYF.

The genes are TRBV18 and TRBJ2-7; perhaps D is TRBD1 or TRBD2 (5 bases each). The length of the CDR3 is 14 residues. Trimming took off 3 bases at V and 1 base at J, with 10 bases between the two ends. Looked up from germline, CDR1 is KGHSH and CDR2 is LQKENI. The CDR3 DNA sequence: TGTGCCAGCTCACCCGGGACGGAATCCTACGAGCAGTACTTC. It is translated as CASSPGTESYEQYF.

The rearrangement links TRBV20-1 to TRBJ1-1; D is uncertain. Germline loops: CDR1 DFQATT, CDR2 SNEGSKA (reference sequence). V gave up 6 bases and J gave up 1 base, with 12 bases separating them. The CDR3 runs 13 residues. The CDR3 coding sequence is TGCAGTGCCGCGGGCCTGCAGAACACTGAAGCTTTCTTT. Its protein product is CSAAGLQNTEAFF.

This clonotype appeared a few times. Here the CDR3 reads CASSPLLGGLADTQYF. The CDR3 DNA sequence: TGTGCCAGCAGCCCCCTGTTAGGGGGATTAGCGGATACGCAGTATTTT. The chain recombines TRBV11-2 with TRBJ2-3, with TRBD1 as a possible D gene (6 bases). V lost 5 bases, J lost 6 bases, and 21 bases lay in between. This CDR3 is built from 16 residues. Germline loops: CDR1 SGHAT, CDR2 FQNNGV.

This clonotype appeared a single time. This chain links TRBV10-2 with TRBJ2-7; perhaps D is TRBD1 or TRBD2 (5 bases each). Germline V gene data show CDR1 as WSHSY and CDR2 as SAAADI. The V end lost 5 bases, the J end lost 7 bases, and 18 bases lay between the germline ends. This CDR3 contains 14 residues. The CDR3 coding sequence is TGCGCCAGCAGTCCCGGGACGGTTTCAAGGGAGCAGTACTTC. It codes for CASSPGTVSREQYF.

J is TRBJ1-5 and V is TRBV19; tentatively, D is TRBD1 (6 bases). The CDR3 sequence is 16 residues long. The V gene lost 5 bases and the J gene lost 5 bases, with 19 bases spanning the gap. Looked up from germline, CDR1 is LNHDA and CDR2 is SQIVND (reference sequence). The CDR3 loop reads CASSLQGFRWDQPQHF. The CDR3 bases are TGTGCCAGTAGTCTGCAGGGGTTTCGGTGGGATCAGCCCCAGCATTTT.

This chain connects TRBV28 to TRBJ1-2; a weak D match, TRBD1 (6 bases). The CDR3 extends over 13 amino acids. V lost 4 bases and J 7 bases, leaving 13 bases between the germline ends. The germline V gene has CDR1 MDHEN and CDR2 SYDVKM. CDR3 coding DNA: TGTGCCAGCAGTTCGACAGGAGGGATTGGCTACACCTTC. It yields the protein CASSSTGGIGYTF.

In its sample, this clonotype was seen a few times. V is TRBV2 and J is TRBJ1-5; maybe TRBD1 (6 bases). Germline loops: CDR1 SNHLY, CDR2 FYNNEI. Deletions cut 6 bases from V and 2 bases from J, with 17 bases between. This CDR3 region has 16 residues. DNA for the CDR3: TGTGCCAGCAGGGCCTCCAGGGGCACGGGCAATCAGCCCCAGCATTTT. It specifies CASRASRGTGNQPQHF.

The CDR3 DNA reads TGTGCCAGCAGTGCCGGGACAGCGGGAAATCAGCCCCAGCATTTT. Its protein is CASSAGTAGNQPQHF. The chain recombines TRBV12-3 or TRBV12-4 with TRBJ1-5, with TRBD1 identical over 7 bases. This CDR3 region has 15 residues. V shed 5 bases and J 4 bases; nucleotides not matched to a gene: 8.

The rearrangement links TRBV7-2 to TRBJ2-7; unclear D gene. This CDR3 contains 14 residues. Trimming shortened V by 4 bases and J by 4 bases, and 14 bases separated the two germline ends. The germline V gene has CDR1 SGHTA and CDR2 FQGNSA. The CDR3 nucleotides read TGTGCCAGCAGCTCCCGACTGGATAGTTACGAGCAGTACTTC. Its translation: CASSSRLDSYEQYF.

This clonotype was found a few times. The V call is TRBV19, the J call TRBJ2-7; 7 bases match TRBD1. The CDR3 runs 13 residues. In germline, CDR1 is LNHDA, CDR2 SQIVND (reference sequence). With V trimmed by 10 bases and J by 3 bases, 9 bases remained unmatched. The CDR3 loop reads CATTRAGGYEQYF. The CDR3 nucleotides read TGTGCCACCACCAGGGCAGGGGGCTACGAGCAGTACTTC.

This clonotype was seen a single time. The V call is TRBV7-2, the J call TRBJ2-5, with TRBD1 as a possible D gene (5 bases). Germline V gives CDR1 SGHTA, CDR2 FQGNSA. The CDR3 runs to 13 residues. V shed 6 bases and J shed 5 bases, with 13 bases lying between them. The DNA of the CDR3 is TGTGCCAGCAGACCAGGGTTCTGGGAGACCCAGTACTTC. This encodes CASRPGFWETQYF.

J is TRBJ1-1 and V is TRBV19, with D perhaps matching TRBD1 (5 bases). CDR3 length: 15 amino acids. The germline CDR1 and CDR2 sequences are LNHDA and SQIVND (reference sequence). V shed 8 bases and J shed 0 bases, with 16 bases lying between them. The CDR3, as DNA: TGTGCCAGTCATGTGGAGGGGATTCTGAACACTGAAGCTTTCTTT. Protein: CASHVEGILNTEAFF. The variable domain in full, with the rest retrieved from reference TRBV19 and TRBJ1-1, is DGGITQSPKYLFRKEGQNVTLSCEQNLNHDAMYWYRQDPGQGLRLIYYSQIVNDFQKGDIAEGYSVSREKKESFPLTVTSAQKNPTAFYLCASHVEGILNTEAFFGQGTRLTVV.

This chain links TRBV6-1 with TRBJ2-7; 11 bases map to TRBD2. Trimming cost V 6 bases and J 3 bases; bases outside gene matches: 10. The CDR3 totals 16 residues. The germline CDR1 and CDR2 sequences are MNHNS and SASEGT. CDR3 nucleotides: TGTGCCAGCAGGGGTGGACTAGCGGGCCGGCTCTACGAGCAGTACTTC. Translated: CASRGGLAGRLYEQYF.

The rearrangement links TRBV28 to TRBJ1-6; no clear D gene. This CDR3 has 12 residues. The germline V gene encodes CDR1 MDHEN and CDR2 SYDVKM. Trimming removed 2 bases from V and 6 bases from J, with 2 bases in between. CDR3 region: CASSLRNSPLHF. The CDR3 DNA sequence: TGTGCCAGCAGTTTACGTAATTCACCCCTCCACTTT.

The genes are TRBV24-1 and TRBJ1-1; D might be TRBD1 (6 bases). CDR3 length: 14 residues. The V end was cut by 3 bases, the J end by 7 bases, with 14 bases between. The germline CDR1 and CDR2 sequences are KGHDR and SFDVKD. This chain's CDR3 is CATSDGPQGGEAFF. In nucleotides, the CDR3 is TGTGCCACCAGTGATGGACCACAGGGAGGTGAAGCTTTCTTT.

The V call is TRBV24-1, the J call TRBJ2-1; D not resolved. Germline CDR1 is KGHDR and CDR2 is SFDVKD. Trimming stripped 3 bases from V and 8 bases from J, with 13 bases between. The CDR3 contains 14 residues. Here the CDR3 DNA reads TGTGCCACCAGTGATCCCTCCACTGCCGATGAGCAGTTCTTC. The encoded protein is CATSDPSTADEQFF.

The CDR3 reads CASSLVATDTQYF. CDR3 coding DNA: TGTGCCAGCAGCTTGGTTGCCACAGATACGCAGTATTTT. The V call is TRBV5-4, the J call TRBJ2-3; D call uncertain. The germline CDR1 and CDR2 sequences are SGHNT and YYREEE (reference sequence). This CDR3 comprises 13 residues. V dropped 0 bases and J dropped 2 bases, with 4 bases sitting between them.

The chain has TRBV19 and TRBJ1-5, with a tentative D call TRBD1 (5 bases). CDR1 is LNHDA and CDR2 is SQIVND in the germline V gene (reference sequence). The CDR3 extends over 18 amino acids. The germline V and J ends were trimmed by 10 bases and 0 bases, with 25 bases remaining between them. CDR3 coding DNA: TGTGCCACCTCTGGGGGGGGTGACTCGGACCATAGCAATCAGCCCCAGCATTTT. It encodes CATSGGGDSDHSNQPQHF.

The chain uses TRBV20-1 and TRBJ1-3, with TRBD1 matching over 7 bases. CDR1 and CDR2 (germline): DFQATT, SNEGSKA (reference sequence). The CDR3 runs to 15 residues. Trimming at V came to 3 bases and at J to 2 bases, leaving 7 bases not matched to a gene. The DNA of the CDR3 is TGCAGTGCTAGTACCTCAGGGGGAACTGGAAACACCATATATTTT. Translation gives CSASTSGGTGNTIYF.

The chain has TRBV19 and TRBJ1-5; D remains unclear. V was trimmed by 6 bases and J by 3 bases, leaving 12 bases between them. The CDR3 is made up of 14 amino acids. Germline V gene data show CDR1 as LNHDA and CDR2 as SQIVND (reference sequence). CDR3 sequence reads: CASSDLRYNQPQHF. CDR3 in DNA: TGTGCCAGTAGCGATTTAAGATACAATCAGCCCCAGCATTTT.